The rows below give T cell receptor beta chains drawn from one sample of a study of blood T cells in healthy people across ages. One entry per CDR3 protein results from TCRdb running MiXCR on the 5' RACE reads. The table records more than 700,000 distinct CDR3 sequences, less than 60% of them present only once. The sample consisted of blood. The receptors derive from an elderly man in good health. CDR3s include the opening cysteine and the closing phenylalanine or tryptophan. Each record gives: J gene, V gene, D gene, clone size, CDR3 length, CDR3 DNA, CDR3 protein. A D gene is named only where the DNA matches it firmly. A row's size may be missing; if present it is once, few, many or a size class.

J gene: TRBJ2-5; V gene: TRBV5-1; D gene: NA; clone size: many; CDR3 length: 13; CDR3 DNA: TGCGCCAGCAGCTTGGTGGTAGGAGAGACCCAGTACTTC; CDR3 protein: CASSLVVGETQYF
J gene: TRBJ2-2; V gene: TRBV29-1; D gene: TRBD2; clone size: few; CDR3 length: 17; CDR3 DNA: TGCAGCGTTGGGGGGTCTAGCGGGAGGCCGAACACCGGGGAGCTGTTTTTT; CDR3 protein: CSVGGSSGRPNTGELFF
J gene: TRBJ1-1; V gene: TRBV12-3/TRBV12-4; D gene: NA; clone size: NA; CDR3 length: 13; CDR3 DNA: TGTGCCAGCAGGGCCAGGGAGGGCACTGAAGCTTTCTTT; CDR3 protein: CASRAREGTEAFF
J gene: TRBJ2-1; V gene: TRBV29-1; D gene: NA; clone size: few; CDR3 length: 14; CDR3 DNA: TGCAGCGTTGACCGCCCGGTCTCCTACAATGAGCAGTTCTTC; CDR3 protein: CSVDRPVSYNEQFF
J gene: TRBJ2-4; V gene: TRBV12-3/TRBV12-4; D gene: NA; clone size: NA; CDR3 length: 13; CDR3 DNA: TGTGCCAGCAGTTTGGGGGCCCTGGGGGAGCAGTACTTC; CDR3 protein: CASSLGALGEQYF
J gene: TRBJ2-3; V gene: TRBV12-3/TRBV12-4; D gene: NA; clone size: NA; CDR3 length: 13; CDR3 DNA: TGTGCCAGCAACCCTGGGTACACAGATACGCAGTATTTT; CDR3 protein: CASNPGYTDTQYF
J gene: TRBJ2-5; V gene: TRBV6-1; D gene: TRBD2; clone size: NA; CDR3 length: 14; CDR3 DNA: TGTGCCAGCAGCGCTATAGCGGGAGTGCAGGAGCAGTACTTC; CDR3 protein: CASSAIAGVQEQYF
J gene: TRBJ2-1; V gene: TRBV12-3/TRBV12-4; D gene: TRBD2; clone size: many; CDR3 length: 14; CDR3 DNA: TGTGCCAGCAGTTTTAGCGGGACACACAATGAGCAGTTCTTC; CDR3 protein: CASSFSGTHNEQFF
J gene: TRBJ1-4; V gene: TRBV20-1; D gene: NA; clone size: NA; CDR3 length: 13; CDR3 DNA: TGCAGTGCCGTATGGGACGTCGAAGGAAAACTGTTTTTT; CDR3 protein: CSAVWDVEGKLFF
J gene: TRBJ2-5; V gene: TRBV6-6; D gene: TRBD1; clone size: NA; CDR3 length: 14; CDR3 DNA: TGTGCCAGCCTCGAGGGGACAGGGGAAGAGACCCAGTACTTC; CDR3 protein: CASLEGTGEETQYF
J gene: TRBJ2-3; V gene: TRBV5-1; D gene: TRBD2; clone size: few; CDR3 length: 15; CDR3 DNA: TGCGCCAGCAGCTTGGGAGCGGGAGTTTCGGATACGCAGTATTTT; CDR3 protein: CASSLGAGVSDTQYF
J gene: TRBJ2-3; V gene: TRBV11-3; D gene: TRBD2; clone size: few; CDR3 length: 16; CDR3 DNA: TGTGCCAGCAGCTTAGTGGCAGCGGGAGAGGGAGATACGCAGTATTTT; CDR3 protein: CASSLVAAGEGDTQYF
J gene: TRBJ2-1; V gene: TRBV12-3/TRBV12-4; D gene: TRBD2; clone size: NA; CDR3 length: 15; CDR3 DNA: TGTGCCAGCAGTGGACCGGGACTAGCATCCAATGAGCAGTTCTTC; CDR3 protein: CASSGPGLASNEQFF
J gene: TRBJ2-5; V gene: TRBV20-1; D gene: TRBD2; clone size: many; CDR3 length: 15; CDR3 DNA: TGCAGTGCTGCTAGGACTAGCGGGATCGAAAAGACCCAGTACTTC; CDR3 protein: CSAARTSGIEKTQYF
J gene: TRBJ1-1; V gene: TRBV10-2; D gene: TRBD1; clone size: NA; CDR3 length: 16; CDR3 DNA: TGCGCCAGCAGTGAGACCAGGCCGGGACAGGGCACTGAAGCTTTCTTT; CDR3 protein: CASSETRPGQGTEAFF
J gene: TRBJ2-3; V gene: TRBV7-3; D gene: TRBD2; clone size: few; CDR3 length: 16; CDR3 DNA: TGTGCCAGCAGCTCAATAGCGGGAGGGAGCACAGATACGCAGTATTTT; CDR3 protein: CASSSIAGGSTDTQYF
J gene: TRBJ2-7; V gene: TRBV7-3; D gene: NA; clone size: many; CDR3 length: 13; CDR3 DNA: TGTGCCAGCAGCTTGGGACAAGAGTACGAGCAGTACTTC; CDR3 protein: CASSLGQEYEQYF
J gene: TRBJ2-5; V gene: TRBV28; D gene: TRBD2; clone size: NA; CDR3 length: 15; CDR3 DNA: TGTGCCAGCAGTTTAGGGACCCCGGGGGGAGAGACCCAGTACTTC; CDR3 protein: CASSLGTPGGETQYF
J gene: TRBJ2-3; V gene: TRBV4-3; D gene: NA; clone size: NA; CDR3 length: 12; CDR3 DNA: TGCGCCAGCTACGGGGGTCGGGGTACGCAGTATTTT; CDR3 protein: CASYGGRGTQYF
J gene: TRBJ2-7; V gene: TRBV6-6; D gene: NA; clone size: NA; CDR3 length: 15; CDR3 DNA: TGTGCCAGCAGTGGCGGGACAGCAGTTCTCTCCGAGCAGTACTTC; CDR3 protein: CASSGGTAVLSEQYF
J gene: TRBJ2-5; V gene: TRBV7-8; D gene: TRBD1; clone size: NA; CDR3 length: 15; CDR3 DNA: TGTGCCAGCAGCTTCGCACAGGGGGCATGGGAGACCCAGTACTTC; CDR3 protein: CASSFAQGAWETQYF
J gene: TRBJ2-3; V gene: TRBV9; D gene: TRBD1; clone size: NA; CDR3 length: 16; CDR3 DNA: TGTGCCAGCAGCGTAGGGGGACAGACTCTCACAGATACGCAGTATTTT; CDR3 protein: CASSVGGQTLTDTQYF
J gene: TRBJ2-7; V gene: TRBV3-1; D gene: TRBD2; clone size: few; CDR3 length: 14; CDR3 DNA: TGTGCCAGCAGCCGACAACTAGCGGGATACGAGCAGTACTTC; CDR3 protein: CASSRQLAGYEQYF
J gene: TRBJ2-5; V gene: TRBV5-5; D gene: NA; clone size: NA; CDR3 length: 15; CDR3 DNA: TGTGCCAGCAGCTTGGGCTCGAGTTACGGGGGGACCCAGTACTTC; CDR3 protein: CASSLGSSYGGTQYF
J gene: TRBJ2-5; V gene: TRBV10-3; D gene: NA; clone size: once; CDR3 length: 13; CDR3 DNA: TGTGCCATCAGTCGGGGAGAACAAGAGACCCAGTACTTC; CDR3 protein: CAISRGEQETQYF
J gene: TRBJ2-5; V gene: TRBV7-2; D gene: TRBD2; clone size: NA; CDR3 length: 15; CDR3 DNA: TGTGCCAGCAGACCTCGCCGAGCGGGGGAAGAGACCCAGTACTTC; CDR3 protein: CASRPRRAGEETQYF
J gene: TRBJ1-6; V gene: TRBV30; D gene: NA; clone size: few; CDR3 length: 13; CDR3 DNA: TGTGCCTGGAGTACGACACCAAATTCACCCCTCCACTTT; CDR3 protein: CAWSTTPNSPLHF
J gene: TRBJ2-5; V gene: TRBV18; D gene: TRBD1; clone size: NA; CDR3 length: 15; CDR3 DNA: TGTGCCAGCTCACCACGGGGACAGGGCGATCAGACCCAGTACTTC; CDR3 protein: CASSPRGQGDQTQYF
J gene: TRBJ2-7; V gene: TRBV19; D gene: TRBD2; clone size: once; CDR3 length: 15; CDR3 DNA: TGTGCCAGAGGGAGCTCTAGCGGGGGACGTTACGGGCAGTACTTC; CDR3 protein: CARGSSSGGRYGQYF